This T cell receptor beta chain was sequenced for a study of spatial heterogeneity in lung cancer. Time point meaning: sample taken at primary tumor resection. Unsorted tumor, nontumor lung tissue or cryopreserved PBMC supplied the whole RNA. Each TCR cDNA molecule bore a unique molecular identifier. One entry per CDR3 protein, called by TCRdb with MiXCR from the 5' RACE reads. Found here are roughly 39,000 distinct CDR3 sequences, 6.8% of them singletons; the top ten hold roughly two fifths. The ends were cut back, 0 bases at V and 7 bases at J, with 16 bases in the middle. CDR1 is DFQATT and CDR2 is SNEGSKA in the germline V gene (reference sequence). This CDR3 comprises 15 residues. By sample share, this clonotype is medium-sized.

The starting material was PBMCs, obtained at surgery. The sequence was obtained from a female donor with early-stage non-small cell lung cancer. The chain joins TRBV20-1 to TRBJ1-5; D may be TRBD1 (5 bases). CDR3 nucleotides: TGCAGTGCTAGAGATCAAGGACAAGAATACCAGCCCCAGCATTTT. Its protein is CSARDQGQEYQPQHF.